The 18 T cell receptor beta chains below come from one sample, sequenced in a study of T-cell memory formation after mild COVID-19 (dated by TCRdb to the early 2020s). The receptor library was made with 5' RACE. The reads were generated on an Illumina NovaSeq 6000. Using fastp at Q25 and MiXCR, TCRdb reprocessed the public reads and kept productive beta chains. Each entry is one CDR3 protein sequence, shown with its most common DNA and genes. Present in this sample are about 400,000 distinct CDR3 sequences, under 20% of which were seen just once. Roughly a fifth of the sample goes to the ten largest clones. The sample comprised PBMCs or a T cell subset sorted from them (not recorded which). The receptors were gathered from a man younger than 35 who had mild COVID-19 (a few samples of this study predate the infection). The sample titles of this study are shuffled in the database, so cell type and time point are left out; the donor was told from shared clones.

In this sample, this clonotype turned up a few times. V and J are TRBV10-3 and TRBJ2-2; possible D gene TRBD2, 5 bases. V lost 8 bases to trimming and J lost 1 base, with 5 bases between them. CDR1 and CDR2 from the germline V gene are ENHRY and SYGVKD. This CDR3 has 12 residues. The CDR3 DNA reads TGTGCCATCGGGAGGAACACCGGGGAGCTGTTTTTT. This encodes CAIGRNTGELFF.

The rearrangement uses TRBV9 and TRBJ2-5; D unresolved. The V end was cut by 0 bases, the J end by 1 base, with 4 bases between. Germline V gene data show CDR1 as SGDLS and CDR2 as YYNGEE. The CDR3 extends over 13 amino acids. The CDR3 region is CASSVVSQETQYF. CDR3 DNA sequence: TGTGCCAGCAGCGTAGTCTCCCAAGAGACCCAGTACTTC.

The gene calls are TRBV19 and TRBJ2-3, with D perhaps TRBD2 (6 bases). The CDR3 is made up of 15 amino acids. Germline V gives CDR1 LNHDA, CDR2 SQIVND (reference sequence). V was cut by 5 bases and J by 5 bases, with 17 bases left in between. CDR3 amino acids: CASSVGLRSGDTQYF. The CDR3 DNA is TGTGCCAGTAGTGTGGGACTTAGGAGCGGAGATACGCAGTATTTT.

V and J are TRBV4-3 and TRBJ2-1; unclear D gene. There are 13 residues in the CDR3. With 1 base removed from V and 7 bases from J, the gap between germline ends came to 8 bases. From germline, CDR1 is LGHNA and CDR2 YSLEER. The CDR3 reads CASSQVARNEQFF. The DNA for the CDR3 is TGCGCCAGCAGCCAAGTTGCCAGAAATGAGCAGTTCTTC.

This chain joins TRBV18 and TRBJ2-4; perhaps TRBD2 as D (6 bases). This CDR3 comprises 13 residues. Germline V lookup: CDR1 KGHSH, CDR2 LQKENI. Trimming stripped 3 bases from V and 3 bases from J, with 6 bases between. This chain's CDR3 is CASSPGGKNIQYF. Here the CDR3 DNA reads TGTGCCAGCTCACCCGGGGGCAAAAACATTCAGTACTTC. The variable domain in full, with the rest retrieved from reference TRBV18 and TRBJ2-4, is NAGVMQNPRHLVRRRGQEARLRCSPMKGHSHVYWYRQLPEEGLKFMVYLQKENIIDESGMPKERFSAEFPKEGPSILRIQQVVRGDSAAYFCASSPGGKNIQYFGAGTRLSVL.

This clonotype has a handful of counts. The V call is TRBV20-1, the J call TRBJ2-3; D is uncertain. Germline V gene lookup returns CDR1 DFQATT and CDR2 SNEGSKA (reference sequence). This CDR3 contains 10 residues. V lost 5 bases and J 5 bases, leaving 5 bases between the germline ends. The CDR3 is CSAGGDTQYF. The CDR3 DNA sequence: TGCAGTGCTGGTGGAGATACGCAGTATTTT.

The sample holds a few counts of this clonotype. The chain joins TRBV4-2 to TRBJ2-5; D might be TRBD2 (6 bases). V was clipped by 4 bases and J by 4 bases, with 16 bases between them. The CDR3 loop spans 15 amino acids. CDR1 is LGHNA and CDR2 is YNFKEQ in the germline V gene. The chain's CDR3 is CASSLTGTPPETQYF. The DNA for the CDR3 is TGTGCCAGCAGCCTCACCGGGACTCCCCCAGAGACCCAGTACTTC.

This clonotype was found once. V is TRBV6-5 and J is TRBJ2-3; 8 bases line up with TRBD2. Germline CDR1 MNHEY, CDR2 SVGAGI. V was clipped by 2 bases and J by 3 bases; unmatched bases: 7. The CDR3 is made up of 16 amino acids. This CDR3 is CASSYRGLAGTDTQYF. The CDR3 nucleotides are TGTGCCAGCAGTTACCGAGGACTAGCCGGGACAGATACGCAGTATTTT.

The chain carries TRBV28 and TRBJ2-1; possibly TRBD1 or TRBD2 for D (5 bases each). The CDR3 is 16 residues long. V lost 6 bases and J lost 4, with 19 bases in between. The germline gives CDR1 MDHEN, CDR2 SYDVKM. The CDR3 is CASRLLRGTRYNEQFF. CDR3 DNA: TGTGCCAGCAGGCTCCTTAGGGGAACTAGATACAATGAGCAGTTCTTC.

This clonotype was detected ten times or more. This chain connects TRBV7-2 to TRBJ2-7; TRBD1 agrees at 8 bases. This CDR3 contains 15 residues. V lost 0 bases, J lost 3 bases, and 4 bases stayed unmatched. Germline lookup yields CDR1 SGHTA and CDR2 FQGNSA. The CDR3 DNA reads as TGTGCCAGCAGCTTAGCTGGGACAGGAGGCTACGAGCAGTACTTC. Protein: CASSLAGTGGYEQYF. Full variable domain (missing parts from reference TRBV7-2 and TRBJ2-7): GAGVSQSPSNKVTEKGKDVELRCDPISGHTALYWYRQSLGQGLEFLIYFQGNSAPDKSGLPSDRFSAERTGGSVSTLTIQRTQQEDSAVYLCASSLAGTGGYEQYFGPGTRLTVT.

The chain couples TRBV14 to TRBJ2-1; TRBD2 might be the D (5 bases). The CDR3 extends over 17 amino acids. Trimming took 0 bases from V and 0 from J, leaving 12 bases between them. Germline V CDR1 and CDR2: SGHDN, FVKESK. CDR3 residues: CASSQDRGASSYNEQFF. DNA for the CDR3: TGTGCCAGCAGCCAAGATCGGGGAGCTAGCTCCTACAATGAGCAGTTCTTC. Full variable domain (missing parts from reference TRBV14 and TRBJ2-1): EAGVTQFPSHSVIEKGQTVTLRCDPISGHDNLYWYRRVMGKEIKFLLHFVKESKQDESGMPNNRFLAERTGGTYSTLKVQPAELEDSGVYFCASSQDRGASSYNEQFFGPGTRLTVL.

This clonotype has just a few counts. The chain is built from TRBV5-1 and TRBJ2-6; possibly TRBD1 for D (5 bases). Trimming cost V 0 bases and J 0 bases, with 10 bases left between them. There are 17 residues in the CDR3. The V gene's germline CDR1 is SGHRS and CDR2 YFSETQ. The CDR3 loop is CASSLEPGRSGANVLTF. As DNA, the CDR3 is TGCGCCAGCAGCTTGGAGCCAGGGCGCTCTGGGGCCAACGTCCTGACTTTC.

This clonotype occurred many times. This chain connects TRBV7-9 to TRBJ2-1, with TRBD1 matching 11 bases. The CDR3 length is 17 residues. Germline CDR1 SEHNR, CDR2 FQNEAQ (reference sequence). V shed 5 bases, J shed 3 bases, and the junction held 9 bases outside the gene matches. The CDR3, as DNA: TGTGCCAGCAGCCCTCCCGGACAGGGGGCGATCTACAATGAGCAGTTCTTC. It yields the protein CASSPPGQGAIYNEQFF.

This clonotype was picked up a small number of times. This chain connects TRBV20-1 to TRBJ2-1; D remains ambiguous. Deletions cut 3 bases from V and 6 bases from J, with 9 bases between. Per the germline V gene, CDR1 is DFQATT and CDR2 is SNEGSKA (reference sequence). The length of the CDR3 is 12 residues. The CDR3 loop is CSARQPGNEQFF. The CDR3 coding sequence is TGCAGTGCTAGGCAGCCCGGCAATGAGCAGTTCTTC.

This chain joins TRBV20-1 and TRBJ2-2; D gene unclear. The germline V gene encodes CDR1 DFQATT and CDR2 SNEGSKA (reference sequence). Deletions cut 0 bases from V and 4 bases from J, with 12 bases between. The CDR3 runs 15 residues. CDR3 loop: CSARDRQKGTGELFF. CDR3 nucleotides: TGCAGTGCTAGAGATAGACAAAAGGGCACCGGGGAGCTGTTTTTT.

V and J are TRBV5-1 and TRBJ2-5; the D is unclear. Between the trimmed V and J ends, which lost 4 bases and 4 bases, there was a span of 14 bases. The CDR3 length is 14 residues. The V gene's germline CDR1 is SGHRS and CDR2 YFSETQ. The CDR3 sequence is CASSALWAAETQYF. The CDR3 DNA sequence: TGCGCCAGCAGCGCTCTGTGGGCGGCAGAGACCCAGTACTTC.

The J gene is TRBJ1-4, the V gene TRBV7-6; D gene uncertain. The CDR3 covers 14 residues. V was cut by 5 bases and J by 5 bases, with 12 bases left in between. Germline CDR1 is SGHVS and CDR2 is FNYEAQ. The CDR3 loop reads CASSGRPLNEKLFF. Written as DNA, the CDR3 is TGTGCCAGCAGCGGAAGACCCTTAAATGAAAAACTGTTTTTT. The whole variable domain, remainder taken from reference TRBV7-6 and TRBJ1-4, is GAGVSQSPRYKVTKRGQDVALRCDPISGHVSLYWYRQALGQGPEFLTYFNYEAQQDKSGLPNDRFSAERPEGSISTLTIQRTEQRDSAMYRCASSGRPLNEKLFFGSGTQLSVL.

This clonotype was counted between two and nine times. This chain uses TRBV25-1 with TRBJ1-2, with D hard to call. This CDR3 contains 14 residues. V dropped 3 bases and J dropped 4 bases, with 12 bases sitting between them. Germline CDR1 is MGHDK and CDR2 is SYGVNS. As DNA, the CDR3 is TGTGCCAGCAGTGACACATCGGACCTCTATGGCTACACCTTC. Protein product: CASSDTSDLYGYTF.